This T cell receptor (beta chain) was captured by sequencing in a study of blood T cell repertoires in COVID-19. At the level of the study: In each case, the material was cDNA or gDNA derived from T cells, B-cell-depleted T cells, or PBMCs.

Per the authors' pipeline: Using reference gene primer amplification, nucleated cell counts were estimated. Sequencing was performed with immunoSEQ multiplex PCR; in TCRdb, only in-frame clones are kept and a portion is missing. Clone size and V and J calls were adopted from that table, with D and trimming inferred from the DNA. The sample consists of roughly 250,000 clones, about 87% of them appearing once. With 5 bases removed from V and 6 bases from J, the gap between germline ends came to 13 bases. This CDR3 has 14 residues. Germline CDR1 reads SGHAT; CDR2 reads FQDESV (reference sequence). This receptor was taken from a woman between 35 and 50 years old with acute COVID-19. Material for sequencing was PBMCs or T cells enriched from blood (not recorded which). The chain carries TRBV11-1 and TRBJ2-2; D possibly corresponds to TRBD1 (5 bases). The CDR3 spells CASSLRWGAGELFF. DNA of the CDR3: TGTGCCAGCAGCCTACGGTGGGGCGCCGGGGAGCTGTTTTTT.